This is a list of T cell receptor beta chains from one sample in a study of T-cell reconstitution after alpha-beta-depleted transplantation in children. One entry per CDR3 protein, called by TCRdb with MiXCR from the PCR reads. The sample has about 900,000 distinct CDR3 sequences, about 31% seen once. Sample: PBMCs, mostly from graft donor cells, taken 360 days after TCRalphabeta/CD19-depleted stem cell transplant. The source is a boy younger than two who had a stem cell transplant for SCID, so the T cells may come from the graft donor. Each CDR3 is given with its conserved first and last residue. D genes are given only for firm matches. Size tells how often a clone was seen (once, few, many) or the class of an expanded clone, and some rows leave it out.

clone size	V gene	D gene	J gene	CDR3 DNA	CDR3 protein
NA	TRBV20-1	NA	TRBJ1-1	TGCAGTGCTAGACCCCAGGGTTGGACTGAAGCTTTCTTT	CSARPQGWTEAFF
many	TRBV12-5	NA	TRBJ1-1	TGTGCTAGTGGTCCAGGGTTCACTGAAGCTTTCTTT	CASGPGFTEAFF
few	TRBV5-1	TRBD1	TRBJ2-7	TGCGCCAGCAGCCTGGACAGGAAGATGTACGAGCAGTACTTC	CASSLDRKMYEQYF
NA	TRBV12-3/TRBV12-4	TRBD1	TRBJ1-2	TGTGCCAGCAGTCAGAACACCGGGACAGGGCTCTTTGGCTACACCTTC	CASSQNTGTGLFGYTF
few	TRBV28	TRBD2	TRBJ2-1	TGTGCCAGCAGTTCCCCGGGACTAGCGGGGATTAATGAGCAGTTCTTC	CASSSPGLAGINEQFF
few	TRBV4-3	NA	TRBJ2-7	TGCGCCAGCAGCCAGATACAGGGAAGGTCCTACGAGCAGTACTTC	CASSQIQGRSYEQYF
few	TRBV5-1	NA	TRBJ2-3	TGCGCCAGCAGCTTGGTCCTTCTAAGCACAGATACGCAGTATTTT	CASSLVLLSTDTQYF
NA	TRBV29-1	TRBD1	TRBJ2-2	TGCAGCGTTGCCCCAGGGGGCACGAACACCGGGGAGCTGTTTTTT	CSVAPGGTNTGELFF
few	TRBV25-1	TRBD2	TRBJ2-1	TGTGCCAGCGGCCGACTAGCGGGGGATGAGCAGTTCTTC	CASGRLAGDEQFF
few	TRBV6-5	TRBD1	TRBJ2-7	TGTGCCAGCAGTTACGGACAGGGGGAATCCTACGAGCAGTACTTC	CASSYGQGESYEQYF
NA	TRBV6-2/TRBV6-3	NA	TRBJ1-5	TGTGCCAGCAGTTACATATTCAGGGGTCAGCCCCAGCATTTT	CASSYIFRGQPQHF
few	TRBV12-3/TRBV12-4	NA	TRBJ1-1	TGTGCCAGCAGTCCCCGGGCTCGGAAAGGGCGGACTGAAGCTTTCTTT	CASSPRARKGRTEAFF
few	TRBV29-1	NA	TRBJ2-1	TGCAGCGTCCCCAAGGGACAATCCCGGGCGGGTGAGCAGTTCTTC	CSVPKGQSRAGEQFF
NA	TRBV6-1	NA	TRBJ1-2	TGTGCCAGCAGTGAAGCCCGGGACTTCTATGGCTACACCTTC	CASSEARDFYGYTF
few	TRBV6-2/TRBV6-3	TRBD1	TRBJ1-1	TGTGCCAGCAGTTACTCGAACAAGGGGGCAAAGGCTTTCTTT	CASSYSNKGAKAFF
NA	TRBV29-1	NA	TRBJ1-2	TGCAGCGTTCCAGGGGATGATGGCTACACCTTC	CSVPGDDGYTF
few	TRBV5-1	TRBD1	TRBJ2-1	TGCGCCAGCAGGGCCGGGACAGGGGGCGATGAGCAGTTCTTC	CASRAGTGGDEQFF
NA	TRBV5-1	TRBD2	TRBJ2-1	TGCGCCAGCAGCCCCACTCGCGGGGGGGATGGTTCGGATGAGCAGTTCTTC	CASSPTRGGDGSDEQFF
few	TRBV20-1	NA	TRBJ1-4	TGCAGTGCCCAGAAACAGGTCGCGGATGAAAAACTGTTTTTT	CSAQKQVADEKLFF
few	TRBV6-4	TRBD1	TRBJ2-3	TGTGCCAGCAGTGAATTAGGGGGCGATACGCAGTATTTT	CASSELGGDTQYF
NA	TRBV30	NA	TRBJ1-1	TGTGCCTGGTCGCAGAGGCACACTGAAGCTTTCTTT	CAWSQRHTEAFF
NA	TRBV20-1	TRBD1	TRBJ2-1	TGCAGTGCTTTGCAGGGACAGGCCTACAATGAGCAGTTCTTC	CSALQGQAYNEQFF
NA	TRBV9	TRBD2	TRBJ2-1	TGTGCCAGCGGGGGGACTATATACAATGAGCAGTTCTTC	CASGGTIYNEQFF
few	TRBV5-1	NA	TRBJ1-3	TGCGCCAGCAGCTCGGACATCCCCTCTGGAAACACCATATATTTT	CASSSDIPSGNTIYF
few	TRBV10-2	NA	TRBJ2-2	TGCGCCAGCAGTGAGGTGGACTCGAACACCGGGGAGCTGTTTTTT	CASSEVDSNTGELFF
once	TRBV12-3/TRBV12-4	NA	TRBJ2-2	TGTGCCAGCACTCTGGGCTCGAACACCGGGGAGCTGTTTTTT	CASTLGSNTGELFF
few	TRBV6-1	TRBD1	TRBJ2-1	TGTGCCAGCAGGGGACAGGGGCGCAATGAGCAGTTCTTC	CASRGQGRNEQFF
few	TRBV4-2	NA	TRBJ1-1	TGTGCCAGCAGCCAAGCTAACAGGATGAACACTGAAGCTTTCTTT	CASSQANRMNTEAFF
NA	TRBV6-6	TRBD1	TRBJ1-1	TGTGCCAGCAGCCCGGGACAGGGAGGGAAAACTTTCTTT	CASSPGQGGKTFF
NA	TRBV5-1	NA	TRBJ2-7	TGCGCCAGCTCCTGGAAAACGGAGTCCTACGAGCAGTACTTC	CASSWKTESYEQYF
NA	TRBV20-1	NA	TRBJ2-1	TGCAGTGCTATAGAAAACAATGAGCAGTTCTTC	CSAIENNEQFF
NA	TRBV5-1	NA	TRBJ1-6	TGCGCCAGCAGCATCACCCAGGGGCCAAATTCACCCCTCCACTTT	CASSITQGPNSPLHF
NA	TRBV11-2	TRBD2	TRBJ2-3	TGTGCCAGCAGCCCCCTCATCCCCGGGGGGGGAAAAGATACGCAGTATTTT	CASSPLIPGGGKDTQYF
once	TRBV20-1	TRBD1	TRBJ2-5	TGCAGTGCTGATGTGGGACAGGGAAGGGAGACCCAGTACTTC	CSADVGQGRETQYF